This is a list of T cell receptor beta chains from one sample in a study of cytomegalovirus exposure and HLA in healthy donors. Clones were sequenced by immunoSEQ multiplex PCR, and TCRdb holds only the in-frame ones, with some missing. This table has about 130,000 clones, around 73% appearing once. The sequenced sample consisted of PBMCs. These TCRs come from a man aged 25 to 40 in good health and CMV-seropositive. Both conserved end residues are part of each CDR3. D genes are given only for firm matches. Not all rows give a size; the values are once, few, many and, for expanded clones, a class.

v_gene: TRBV7-6; j_gene: TRBJ2-2; abundance: few; d_gene: TRBD2; CDR3aa: CASSTLAGENTGELFF; CDR3nt: TGTGCCAGCAGCACTCTAGCGGGAGAGAACACCGGGGAGCTGTTTTTT
v_gene: TRBV28; j_gene: TRBJ2-2; abundance: .; d_gene: .; CDR3aa: CASTWTANTGELFF; CDR3nt: TGTGCCAGCACCTGGACTGCGAACACCGGGGAGCTGTTTTTT
v_gene: TRBV11-2; j_gene: TRBJ2-7; abundance: .; d_gene: .; CDR3aa: CASSRETGHQYEQYF; CDR3nt: TGTGCCAGCAGCCGTGAGACGGGACACCAATACGAGCAGTACTTC
v_gene: TRBV28; j_gene: TRBJ1-2; abundance: .; d_gene: TRBD1; CDR3aa: CASRPAGGWTYYGYTF; CDR3nt: TGTGCCAGCAGGCCGGCAGGGGGTTGGACCTACTATGGCTACACCTTC
v_gene: TRBV14; j_gene: TRBJ1-1; abundance: .; d_gene: .; CDR3aa: CASSHWTVQGRGPNTEAFF; CDR3nt: TGTGCCAGCAGCCATTGGACAGTACAAGGCAGGGGCCCGAACACTGAAGCTTTCTTT
v_gene: TRBV11-2; j_gene: TRBJ1-2; abundance: .; d_gene: .; CDR3aa: CASSFAVGLSARVRGYTF; CDR3nt: TGTGCCAGCAGCTTTGCGGTGGGACTTTCCGCTCGGGTACGAGGCTACACCTTC
v_gene: TRBV4-3; j_gene: TRBJ2-7; abundance: .; d_gene: TRBD1; CDR3aa: CASSQNRGYEQYF; CDR3nt: TGCGCCAGCAGCCAAAACAGGGGCTACGAGCAGTACTTC
v_gene: TRBV9; j_gene: TRBJ2-2; abundance: once; d_gene: .; CDR3aa: CASSVGGRPTGELFF; CDR3nt: TGTGCCAGCAGCGTTGGCGGTAGGCCTACCGGGGAGCTGTTTTTT
v_gene: TRBV5-1; j_gene: TRBJ2-7; abundance: .; d_gene: TRBD2; CDR3aa: CASSPDGLATTYEQYF; CDR3nt: TGCGCCAGCAGCCCGGATGGACTAGCGACAACCTACGAGCAGTACTTC
v_gene: TRBV7-3; j_gene: TRBJ2-3; abundance: .; d_gene: TRBD2; CDR3aa: CASSLGGGLSGNTQYF; CDR3nt: TGTGCCAGCAGCTTAGGGGGAGGGCTATCGGGGAATACGCAGTATTTT
v_gene: TRBV4-1; j_gene: TRBJ2-5; abundance: .; d_gene: .; CDR3aa: CASSQERGITQREQETQYF; CDR3nt: TGCGCCAGCAGCCAAGAAAGGGGGATTACCCAGCGGGAACAAGAGACCCAGTACTTC
v_gene: TRBV6-5; j_gene: TRBJ1-4; abundance: .; d_gene: .; CDR3aa: CASSLDSWGNEKLFF; CDR3nt: TGTGCCAGCAGTCTCGACAGTTGGGGTAATGAAAAACTGTTTTTT
v_gene: TRBV7-6; j_gene: TRBJ2-7; abundance: .; d_gene: .; CDR3aa: CASSLGLSGRPPYEQYF; CDR3nt: TGTGCCAGCAGCTTAGGTCTGTCCGGGAGACCCCCGTACGAGCAGTACTTC
v_gene: TRBV10-3; j_gene: TRBJ1-2; abundance: .; d_gene: TRBD1; CDR3aa: CAISNTGTGDGYTF; CDR3nt: TGTGCCATCAGTAATACCGGGACAGGGGATGGCTACACCTTC
v_gene: TRBV19; j_gene: TRBJ2-3; abundance: .; d_gene: TRBD2; CDR3aa: CASSGLAGALHTQYF; CDR3nt: TGTGCCAGTAGTGGCCTAGCGGGAGCCCTCCATACGCAGTATTTT
v_gene: TRBV6-1; j_gene: TRBJ2-2; abundance: .; d_gene: TRBD1; CDR3aa: CASRRGPTGELFF; CDR3nt: TGTGCCAGCAGGAGGGGGCCCACCGGGGAGCTGTTTTTT
v_gene: TRBV7-9; j_gene: TRBJ1-4; abundance: .; d_gene: .; CDR3aa: CASSSGSQGINEKLFF; CDR3nt: TGTGCCAGCAGCTCAGGATCACAGGGAATTAATGAAAAACTGTTTTTT
v_gene: TRBV5-1; j_gene: TRBJ2-7; abundance: few; d_gene: TRBD1; CDR3aa: CASSEEPGQGYEQYF; CDR3nt: TGCGCCAGCAGCGAGGAACCGGGACAGGGTTACGAGCAGTACTTC
v_gene: TRBV27; j_gene: TRBJ2-7; abundance: once; d_gene: .; CDR3aa: CASRVPGAYEQYF; CDR3nt: TGTGCCAGCAGAGTACCCGGGGCCTACGAGCAGTACTTC
v_gene: TRBV7-2; j_gene: TRBJ2-5; abundance: .; d_gene: TRBD1; CDR3aa: CASSLVATGQKGTQYF; CDR3nt: TGTGCCAGCAGCTTAGTTGCGACAGGGCAGAAGGGGACCCAGTACTTC
v_gene: TRBV2; j_gene: TRBJ2-3; abundance: .; d_gene: .; CDR3aa: CASSENSLDTQYF; CDR3nt: TGTGCCAGCAGTGAAAACAGTTTGGATACGCAGTATTTT
v_gene: TRBV6-4; j_gene: TRBJ2-2; abundance: .; d_gene: .; CDR3aa: CASSDEAALGTGELFF; CDR3nt: TGTGCCAGCAGTGATGAGGCGGCTCTGGGCACCGGGGAGCTGTTTTTT
v_gene: TRBV6-5; j_gene: TRBJ2-7; abundance: .; d_gene: .; CDR3aa: CASSSQGGYEQYF; CDR3nt: TGTGCCAGCAGTTCTCAGGGGGGCTACGAGCAGTACTTC
v_gene: TRBV19; j_gene: TRBJ2-1; abundance: few; d_gene: TRBD1; CDR3aa: CASSTTGTGGNEQFF; CDR3nt: TGTGCCAGTAGCACAACCGGGACAGGAGGAAATGAGCAGTTCTTC
v_gene: TRBV27; j_gene: TRBJ2-7; abundance: .; d_gene: TRBD1; CDR3aa: CASTTPNPDRGSYEQYF; CDR3nt: TGTGCCAGCACCACTCCCAACCCGGACAGGGGCTCCTACGAGCAGTACTTC
v_gene: TRBV9; j_gene: TRBJ2-5; abundance: .; d_gene: TRBD2; CDR3aa: CASSSRLAGTETQYF; CDR3nt: TGTGCCAGCAGCTCGCGACTAGCGGGTACGGAGACCCAGTACTTC
v_gene: TRBV13; j_gene: TRBJ2-7; abundance: .; d_gene: TRBD2; CDR3aa: CASKSGSGTYEQYF; CDR3nt: TGTGCCAGCAAGAGCGGGAGCGGGACCTACGAGCAGTACTTC
v_gene: TRBV5-1; j_gene: TRBJ2-7; abundance: .; d_gene: TRBD2; CDR3aa: CASSLGTSGRIDEQYF; CDR3nt: TGCGCCAGCAGCTTAGGGACTAGCGGGAGGATCGACGAGCAGTACTTC
v_gene: TRBV2; j_gene: TRBJ2-1; abundance: .; d_gene: .; CDR3aa: CASSAGSYQFF; CDR3nt: TGTGCCAGCAGTGCGGGGAGCTATCAGTTCTTC
v_gene: TRBV19; j_gene: TRBJ2-7; abundance: .; d_gene: TRBD2; CDR3aa: CASSMPLYGGATYEQYF; CDR3nt: TGTGCCAGTAGTATGCCTCTTTACGGGGGGGCGACTTACGAGCAGTACTTC
v_gene: TRBV9; j_gene: TRBJ2-1; abundance: .; d_gene: TRBD2; CDR3aa: CASSVGEGLMYEQFF; CDR3nt: TGTGCCAGCAGCGTAGGGGAGGGCCTGATGTATGAGCAGTTCTTC
v_gene: TRBV19; j_gene: TRBJ2-1; abundance: .; d_gene: TRBD2; CDR3aa: CASSYSSGGRSFNEQFF; CDR3nt: TGTGCCAGTAGCTACTCCTCTGGCGGGAGGAGTTTCAATGAGCAGTTCTTC
v_gene: TRBV11-2; j_gene: TRBJ2-1; abundance: .; d_gene: .; CDR3aa: CASSLDTGSYNEQFF; CDR3nt: TGTGCCAGCAGCTTAGATACGGGATCCTACAATGAGCAGTTCTTC
v_gene: TRBV4-2; j_gene: TRBJ2-1; abundance: few; d_gene: TRBD2; CDR3aa: CASSHPGLAVVNEQFF; CDR3nt: TGTGCCAGCAGCCATCCGGGACTAGCGGTAGTCAATGAGCAGTTCTTC
v_gene: TRBV28; j_gene: TRBJ1-5; abundance: .; d_gene: .; CDR3aa: CASNPRDQPQHF; CDR3nt: TGTGCCAGCAACCCCCGGGATCAGCCCCAGCATTTT
v_gene: TRBV4-2; j_gene: TRBJ2-7; abundance: once; d_gene: .; CDR3aa: CASSQDRAGAYEQYF; CDR3nt: TGTGCCAGCAGCCAAGACAGGGCAGGGGCCTACGAGCAGTACTTC
v_gene: TRBV9; j_gene: TRBJ2-1; abundance: .; d_gene: .; CDR3aa: CASSSQGSGNEQFF; CDR3nt: TGTGCCAGCAGCTCACAGGGAAGTGGCAATGAGCAGTTCTTC
v_gene: TRBV18; j_gene: TRBJ2-5; abundance: .; d_gene: .; CDR3aa: CASSPPGLSQETQYF; CDR3nt: TGTGCCAGCTCACCACCGGGGCTTAGCCAAGAGACCCAGTACTTC
v_gene: TRBV7-2; j_gene: TRBJ2-1; abundance: .; d_gene: .; CDR3aa: CASSAQPGRSGSEQFF; CDR3nt: TGTGCCAGCAGCGCTCAACCCGGCCGATCAGGTAGTGAGCAGTTCTTC
v_gene: TRBV18; j_gene: TRBJ2-5; abundance: .; d_gene: .; CDR3aa: CASSPPSYQETQYF; CDR3nt: TGTGCCAGCTCACCACCGTCGTACCAAGAGACCCAGTACTTC
v_gene: TRBV5-4; j_gene: TRBJ2-3; abundance: .; d_gene: .; CDR3aa: CASSTDPGSLTQYF; CDR3nt: TGTGCCAGCAGCACGGACCCCGGGAGCTTGACGCAGTATTTT
v_gene: TRBV27; j_gene: TRBJ2-1; abundance: .; d_gene: TRBD2; CDR3aa: CASRYSGGRYNEQFF; CDR3nt: TGTGCCAGCAGATATAGCGGGGGGCGCTACAATGAGCAGTTCTTC
v_gene: TRBV9; j_gene: TRBJ1-2; abundance: .; d_gene: TRBD1; CDR3aa: CASSEQGFYGYTF; CDR3nt: TGTGCCAGCAGCGAACAGGGGTTCTATGGCTACACCTTC
v_gene: TRBV9; j_gene: TRBJ2-1; abundance: .; d_gene: TRBD2; CDR3aa: CASSKPGLAGGGEQFF; CDR3nt: TGTGCCAGCAGCAAACCGGGACTAGCGGGAGGAGGTGAGCAGTTCTTC
v_gene: TRBV4-3; j_gene: TRBJ1-1; abundance: .; d_gene: .; CDR3aa: CASSQAPQGIEAFF; CDR3nt: TGCGCCAGCAGCCAAGCCCCTCAGGGAATTGAAGCTTTCTTT
v_gene: TRBV18; j_gene: TRBJ2-3; abundance: .; d_gene: .; CDR3aa: CASSPDQDTQYF; CDR3nt: TGTGCCAGCTCACCTGATCAGGATACGCAGTATTTT
v_gene: TRBV5-1; j_gene: TRBJ2-5; abundance: .; d_gene: .; CDR3aa: CASSLLASETQYF; CDR3nt: TGCGCCAGCAGCCTTCTAGCGTCAGAGACCCAGTACTTC